This T cell receptor (beta chain) was sequenced during a study of shared T cell receptors in the human thymus. The CDR3 has 17 residues. Trimming stripped 5 bases from V and 3 bases from J, with 23 bases between. Germline values: CDR1 SGHDT, CDR2 YYEEEE. TCRdb's copy holds only in-frame clones and misses some; the assay was immunoSEQ multiplex PCR. The top ten clones hold 0.015% to 0.02% of a sample with about 380,000 clones, about 95% of them seen once. This receptor was taken from a human donor. J is TRBJ2-5 and V is TRBV5-6; D assignment may be TRBD1 or TRBD2 (5 bases each). Sequences were obtained from thymocytes. This chain's CDR3 is CASRTSGGVRTEETQYF. The CDR3 DNA reads TGTGCCAGCAGGACCTCTGGGGGAGTAAGGACCGAAGAGACCCAGTACTTC.